These 30 T cell receptor beta chains originate from one sample sequenced in a study of early T cells in non-severe SARS-CoV-2 infection. One entry per CDR3 protein results from TCRdb running MiXCR on the 5' RACE reads. Here the sample spans tens of thousands of distinct CDR3 sequences, approximately 12% being singletons. Sequenced input: whole blood. These receptors were taken from an adult who was a healthcare worker with PCR-confirmed SARS-CoV-2 infection or an uninfected control (not recorded which).

This clonotype was observed at least ten times. The chain carries TRBV12-3 or TRBV12-4 and TRBJ1-1, with a tentative D call TRBD1 (5 bases). V lost 5 bases to trimming and J lost 3 bases, with 22 bases between them. The CDR3 is 17 residues long. CDR3 protein: CASSDGTSTLPDTEAFF. CDR3 nucleotide sequence: TGTGCCAGCAGTGACGGGACGTCGACCCTTCCGGACACTGAAGCTTTCTTT.

There are a few counts of this clonotype. The rearrangement uses TRBV7-9 and TRBJ2-7, with 7 bases matching TRBD1. CDR1 and CDR2 from the germline V gene are SEHNR and FQNEAQ (reference sequence). The CDR3 has 14 residues. V shed 5 bases and J 2 bases; nucleotides not matched to a gene: 6. The CDR3 DNA reads TGTGCCAGCAGCAGTTCCGGGACAGCCTACGAGCAGTACTTC. Amino acids: CASSSSGTAYEQYF.

This clonotype came up many times. This chain connects TRBV7-2 to TRBJ1-2; 7 nucleotides agree with TRBD1. The ends lost 5 bases at V and 0 bases at J; junction bases unmatched: 6. The V gene's germline CDR1 is SGHTA and CDR2 FQGNSA. The CDR3 is 15 residues long. In DNA, the CDR3 is TGTGCCAGCAGCCTTATGGGACAGCCTAACTATGGCTACACCTTC. Amino acid sequence: CASSLMGQPNYGYTF.

This clonotype was seen a handful of times. The rearrangement joins TRBV20-1 to TRBJ1-3, with D perhaps matching TRBD1 (5 bases). The CDR3 totals 18 residues. CDR1 and CDR2 (germline): DFQATT, SNEGSKA (reference sequence). The V and J ends lost 0 bases and 6 bases respectively, with 24 bases between them. The DNA for the CDR3 is TGCAGTGCTAGAGATAGGGGTTGGGCGGCACTCTGTGAAAACACCATATATTTT. It translates to CSARDRGWAALCENTIYF.

V is TRBV29-1 and J is TRBJ2-1; D unclear. Trimming took 1 base from V and 7 from J, leaving 5 bases between them. Germline assignment: CDR1 SQVTM and CDR2 ANQGSEA. CDR3 length: 11 residues. The CDR3 region is CSVEGRNEQFF. CDR3 in DNA: TGCAGCGTTGAAGGAAGGAATGAGCAGTTCTTC.

The CDR3 coding sequence is TGTGCCAGCAGCCAGAAGGTGGTACAGGGGGCTACCGGGGAGCTGTTTTTT. It encodes CASSQKVVQGATGELFF. The chain recombines TRBV14 with TRBJ2-2; 9 bases match TRBD1. The CDR3 runs 17 residues. Trimming removed 3 bases from V and 5 bases from J; junction bases left unmatched: 10. Germline loops: CDR1 SGHDN, CDR2 FVKESK.

At least ten counts were recorded for this clonotype. Here the CDR3 DNA reads TGTGCCAGCAGTGAAAACAGCTACGAGCAGTACTTC. Residues: CASSENSYEQYF. The V gene is TRBV6-1, the J gene TRBJ2-7; no clear D gene. Germline V gene sequence: CDR1 MNHNS, CDR2 SASEGT. Deletions cut 2 bases from V and 3 bases from J, with 5 bases between. This CDR3 comprises 12 residues.

As for this clonotype: The junction shows a germline mismatch at one end, possibly a read error. The chain has TRBV18 and TRBJ2-5; 10 bases map to TRBD1. Germline CDR1 reads KGHSH; CDR2 reads LQKENI. The CDR3 totals 15 residues. CDR3 amino acids: CASSPRTGGKETQNF. As DNA, the CDR3 is TGTGCCAGCTCACCACGGACAGGGGGTAAAGAGACCCAGAACTTC.

This clonotype was observed a handful of times. At one of its ends the junction is not consistent with the germline gene, which may arise from a read error. The V gene is TRBV12-3 or TRBV12-4, the J gene TRBJ1-2; D might be TRBD1 (5 bases). This CDR3 has 14 residues. The CDR3: CASTRDGPNYGCTF. CDR3 nucleotides: TGTGCCAGCACCAGGGACGGACCTAACTATGGCTGCACCTTC.

The chain is built from TRBV20-1 and TRBJ1-2; D is unclear. Germline assignment: CDR1 DFQATT and CDR2 SNEGSKA (reference sequence). The V end lost 2 bases, the J end lost 0 bases, and 7 bases lay between the germline ends. This CDR3 has 13 amino acids. CDR3 loop: CSARSSANYGYTF. For the CDR3, the DNA is TGCAGTGCTAGAAGCAGTGCTAACTATGGCTACACCTTC.

This chain joins TRBV5-4 and TRBJ2-5, with 10 bases matching TRBD2. The CDR3 contains 14 residues. Looked up from germline, CDR1 is SGHNT and CDR2 is YYREEE (reference sequence). The V and J ends lost 3 bases and 5 bases, in that order; junction bases with no gene match: 4. The CDR3 DNA follows: TGTGCCAGCAGCTCGCTAGCGGGAGAGGAGACCCAGTACTTC. Translation gives CASSSLAGEETQYF.

This clonotype has ten or more counts. CDR3 bases: TGTGCCAGCAGCCAAGATCTACTAGCGGGGGCCACGAAAGAGACCCAGTACTTC. It is translated as CASSQDLLAGATKETQYF. J is TRBJ2-5 and V is TRBV3-1; 11 bases match TRBD2. J lost 3 bases, V lost 0 bases, and 9 bases had no gene match. Germline-derived CDR1 and CDR2 are LGHDT and YNNKEL (reference sequence). The CDR3 is 18 residues long.

The table lists this clonotype with a few counts. CDR3 protein: CASSPPGGREGPQYF. The CDR3 DNA is TGTGCCAGCAGCCCCCCTGGCGGGAGGGAGGGGCCCCAGTACTTC. This rearrangement joins TRBV6-2 or TRBV6-3 to TRBJ2-5; 9 bases match TRBD2. CDR3 length: 15 amino acids. Per the germline V gene, CDR1 is MNHEY and CDR2 is SVGEGT. Trimming cost V 6 bases and J 9 bases; bases outside gene matches: 14.

This clonotype came up a few times. This sequence joins TRBV12-3 or TRBV12-4 and TRBJ1-1, with D unresolved. The germline V and J ends were trimmed by 2 bases and 1 base, with 8 bases remaining between them. The CDR3 runs 14 residues. This chain's CDR3 is CASSLRVRNTEAFF. CDR3 DNA: TGTGCCAGCAGTTTACGGGTTCGGAACACTGAAGCTTTCTTT.

This clonotype has more than one count but fewer than ten. The junction and the germline gene differ at one end; a read error may be behind it. This sequence joins TRBV20-1 and TRBJ2-3, with 7 positions matching TRBD1. CDR1 DFQATT and CDR2 SNEGSKA come from the germline V gene (reference sequence). The CDR3 runs to 11 residues. CDR3 sequence: CSATPGQRRDF. CDR3 nucleotides: TGCAGTGCTACTCCGGGACAGAGACGGGATTTT.

This clonotype has a handful of counts. The V call is TRBV28, the J call TRBJ1-4; D not certain. CDR3 length: 14 amino acids. Trimming left V 5 bases short and J 11 bases short, with 18 bases between. CDR1 MDHEN and CDR2 SYDVKM come from the germline V gene. The CDR3, as DNA: TGTGCCAGCAGTACACAACCCTTCCCGGCTAAACTGTTTTTT. Translated, it gives CASSTQPFPAKLFF. Together with reference TRBV28 and TRBJ1-4, the CDR3 gives the full variable domain: DVKVTQSSRYLVKRTGEKVFLECVQDMDHENMFWYRQDPGLGLRLIYFSYDVKMKEKGDIPEGYSVSREKKERFSLILESASTNQTSMYLCASSTQPFPAKLFFGSGTQLSVL.

CDR3 DNA sequence: TGTGCCAGCAGTTTCCGGCGGTCCGGCGAGCAGTACTTC. Translating gives CASSFRRSGEQYF. The chain carries TRBV28 and TRBJ2-7; D not resolved. This CDR3 has 13 amino acids. In germline, CDR1 is MDHEN, CDR2 SYDVKM. V was trimmed by 3 bases and J by 6 bases, leaving 12 bases between them. Variable domain in full (rest from reference TRBV28 and TRBJ2-7): DVKVTQSSRYLVKRTGEKVFLECVQDMDHENMFWYRQDPGLGLRLIYFSYDVKMKEKGDIPEGYSVSREKKERFSLILESASTNQTSMYLCASSFRRSGEQYFGPGTRLTVT.

This clonotype showed up just a few times. The DNA of the CDR3 is TGTGCCAGCAGCTCCCTAGCGGGGCGGAATGAGCAGTTCTTC. This codes for CASSSLAGRNEQFF. The J gene is TRBJ2-1, the V gene TRBV11-2, with 9 bases matching TRBD2. Germline values: CDR1 SGHAT, CDR2 FQNNGV. This CDR3 region has 14 residues. Trimming at V came to 4 bases and at J to 7 bases, leaving 5 bases not matched to a gene.

There are many counts of this clonotype. The chain employs TRBV20-1 and TRBJ2-2, with no clear D. Trimming removed 0 bases at V and 1 base at J, with 6 bases between. The CDR3 loop spans 14 amino acids. Germline V CDR1 and CDR2: DFQATT, SNEGSKA (reference sequence). The DNA for the CDR3 is TGCAGTGCTAGAGATAGCCAGAACACCGGGGAGCTGTTTTTT. Amino acid sequence: CSARDSQNTGELFF.

In its sample, this clonotype was seen a few times. This chain links TRBV12-3 or TRBV12-4 with TRBJ2-4; D is uncertain. The CDR3 is made up of 15 amino acids. V was shortened by 5 bases and J by 0 bases, with 11 bases between the two germline ends. CDR3 sequence: CASSKDLLAKNIQYF. As DNA, the CDR3 is TGTGCCAGCAGTAAGGACCTTCTAGCCAAAAACATTCAGTACTTC.

The rearrangement joins TRBV12-3 or TRBV12-4 to TRBJ2-6, with 9 bases that match TRBD1. The ends lost 3 bases at V and 4 bases at J; junction bases unmatched: 7. The CDR3 spans 17 residues. The CDR3: CASSFRGQGTGANVLTF. As DNA, the CDR3 is TGTGCCAGCAGTTTTCGGGGACAGGGTACCGGGGCCAACGTCCTGACTTTC.

This clonotype was counted a few times. V usage is TRBV19 and J usage is TRBJ2-1; 13 bases are a match to TRBD2. CDR1 is LNHDA and CDR2 is SQIVND in the germline V gene (reference sequence). This CDR3 is 14 amino acids long. The V and J ends lost 10 bases and 6 bases, in that order; junction bases with no gene match: 6. CDR3 DNA sequence: TGTGCCACCCGATGGACTAGCGGGGGCAATGAGCAGTTCTTC. It translates to CATRWTSGGNEQFF.

This clonotype was detected only a few times. This chain links TRBV2 with TRBJ2-2; 9 bases are a match to TRBD2. CDR3 length: 15 residues. CDR1 and CDR2 (germline): SNHLY, FYNNEI. V lost 6 bases and J lost 3; bases outside the gene matches: 5. The CDR3 region has the DNA TGTGCCAGCAGCAAGGGACTAGCTGACACCGGGGAGCTGTTTTTT. Translation: CASSKGLADTGELFF.

The table lists this clonotype with many counts. This chain connects TRBV6-6 to TRBJ1-2; 10 nucleotides agree with TRBD1. V lost 4 bases to trimming and J lost 8 bases; unmatched junction nucleotides: 4. CDR1 and CDR2 (germline): MNHNY, SVGAGI (reference sequence). This CDR3 has 13 residues. The CDR3 is CASSFGTGDGYTF. The DNA for the CDR3 is TGTGCCAGCAGTTTCGGGACAGGGGACGGCTACACCTTC.

This clonotype appeared a few times. The chain carries TRBV12-3 or TRBV12-4 and TRBJ2-5; no definite D call. Trimming pared 5 bases from V and 4 bases from J, leaving 20 bases between. The CDR3 is 16 residues long. CDR3 bases: TGTGCCAGCAGTCTATCCCCCCACAGCCGCTTAGAGACCCAGTACTTC. Its translation: CASSLSPHSRLETQYF.

The chain links TRBV2 to TRBJ2-2; a weak D match, TRBD1 (5 bases). The CDR3 totals 13 residues. Trimming left V 2 bases short and J 6 bases short, with 7 bases between. CDR1 and CDR2 from the germline V gene are SNHLY and FYNNEI. CDR3 amino acids: CASSEQGPGELFF. CDR3 sequence (DNA): TGTGCCAGCAGTGAACAGGGTCCCGGGGAGCTGTTTTTT.

This clonotype was recorded many times. This sequence joins TRBV20-1 and TRBJ1-5; D possibly corresponds to TRBD1 (6 bases). This CDR3 comprises 14 residues. The germline gives CDR1 DFQATT, CDR2 SNEGSKA (reference sequence). V was shortened by 3 bases and J by 5 bases, with 14 bases between the two germline ends. The chain's CDR3 is CSARDDRPDQPQHF. In nucleotides, the CDR3 is TGCAGTGCTAGGGATGACAGGCCGGATCAGCCCCAGCATTTT.

This clonotype turned up a few times. The V call is TRBV5-1, the J call TRBJ2-7; TRBD1 matches 8 bases. There are 14 residues in the CDR3. Trimming at V came to 3 bases and at J to 6 bases, leaving 8 bases not matched to a gene. CDR1 and CDR2 from the germline V gene are SGHRS and YFSETQ. The chain's CDR3 is CASSSGQVIGEQYF. The CDR3 nucleotides read TGCGCCAGCAGCTCGGGACAGGTAATCGGCGAGCAGTACTTC.

This clonotype was seen many times. The V and J genes are TRBV3-1 and TRBJ2-7; D could derive from TRBD1 or TRBD2 (6 bases each). The CDR3 totals 15 residues. Germline values: CDR1 LGHDT, CDR2 YNNKEL (reference sequence). V lost 2 bases and J lost 4, with 15 bases in between. The DNA for the CDR3 is TGTGCCAGCAGCCAATACGGGGGCGCAGGGTACGAGCAGTACTTC. Translated: CASSQYGGAGYEQYF.

The chain recombines TRBV2 with TRBJ1-2; D gene unclear. The CDR3 sequence is 14 residues long. V lost 3 bases, J lost 8 bases, and 16 bases lay in between. The germline CDR1 and CDR2 sequences are SNHLY and FYNNEI. CDR3 nucleotides: TGTGCCAGCAGTGAGAGGAGGACCTCAGAGGGCTACACCTTC. It encodes CASSERRTSEGYTF.